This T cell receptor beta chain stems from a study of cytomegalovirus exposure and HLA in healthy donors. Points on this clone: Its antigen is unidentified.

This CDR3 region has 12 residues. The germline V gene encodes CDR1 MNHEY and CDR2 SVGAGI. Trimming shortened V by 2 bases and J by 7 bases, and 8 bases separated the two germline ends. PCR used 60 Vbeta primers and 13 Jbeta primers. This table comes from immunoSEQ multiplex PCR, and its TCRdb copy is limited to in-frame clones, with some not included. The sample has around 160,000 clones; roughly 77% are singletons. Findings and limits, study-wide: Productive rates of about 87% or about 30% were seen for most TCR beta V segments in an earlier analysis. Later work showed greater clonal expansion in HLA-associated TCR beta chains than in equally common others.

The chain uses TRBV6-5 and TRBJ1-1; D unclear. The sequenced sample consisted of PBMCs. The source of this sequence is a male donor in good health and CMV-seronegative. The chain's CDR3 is CASSYVAGEAFF. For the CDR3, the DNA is TGTGCCAGCAGTTACGTCGCAGGTGAAGCTTTCTTT.